A single sample gave rise to the 30 T cell receptor beta chains below, sequenced in a study of OX40 agonist ivuxolimab in advanced cancers. Generated by immunoSEQ multiplex PCR, the TCRdb table keeps only in-frame clones and is missing some. The sample holds over 25,000 clones, around 83% seen once. Material: CD4+ or CD8+ T cells sorted from blood, obtained in a trial of the OX40 agonist ivuxolimab. The receptors stem from an adult with an advanced solid tumor such as melanoma, head and neck, liver or kidney cancer.

This rearrangement joins TRBV27 to TRBJ2-3; 9 bases map to TRBD1. With 5 bases clipped from V and 6 bases from J, the junction kept 12 bases outside the gene matches. This CDR3 is 16 amino acids long. Per the germline V gene, CDR1 is MNHEY and CDR2 is SMNVEV (reference sequence). The CDR3 region is CASSPEPGQGMDTQYF. CDR3 nucleotides: TGTGCCAGCAGTCCTGAACCGGGACAGGGAATGGATACGCAGTATTTT.

This clone appeared a few times. This chain links TRBV6-1 with TRBJ1-1; no reliable D call. The CDR3 totals 14 residues. Germline CDR1 is MNHNS and CDR2 is SASEGT. Deletions cut 0 bases from V and 6 bases from J, with 11 bases between. This CDR3 is CASSEAETTSEAFF. In DNA, the CDR3 is TGTGCCAGCAGTGAAGCGGAGACAACCTCTGAAGCTTTCTTT.

The rearrangement links TRBV7-8 to TRBJ1-5, with TRBD1 matching 8 bases. Looked up from germline, CDR1 is SGHVS and CDR2 is FQNEAQ. J lost 0 bases, V lost 2 bases, and 9 bases had no gene match. This CDR3 is 18 amino acids long. CDR3: CASSLNRGGKNSNQPQHF. The CDR3 DNA reads TGTGCCAGCAGCTTAAACAGGGGGGGGAAAAATAGCAATCAGCCCCAGCATTTT.

This clone was recorded a few times. The genes are TRBV21-1 and TRBJ2-7; TRBD2, the D gene given by the table, was not confirmed from the DNA. TRBV21-1 represents a pseudogene. The CDR3 consists of 13 residues. This CDR3 reads CASSLSPGYEQYF. The DNA for the CDR3 is TGTGCCAGCAGCTTGTCCCCCGGCTACGAGCAGTACTTC.

V and J are TRBV7-2 and TRBJ1-2, with D possibly TRBD1 on 5 matching bases. CDR1 and CDR2 from the germline V gene are SGHTA and FQGNSA. The CDR3 has 16 residues. Trimming took off 1 base at V and 4 bases at J, with 16 bases between the two ends. The CDR3 DNA reads as TGTGCCAGCAGCTTAGAAGGGAGTTGGGACGGCTATGGCTACACCTTC. Encoded protein: CASSLEGSWDGYGYTF.

The chain is built from TRBV7-8 and TRBJ2-7; either TRBD1 or TRBD2 may fit D (6 bases each). CDR3 length: 15 amino acids. Germline CDR1 reads SGHVS; CDR2 reads FQNEAQ. V lost 2 bases to trimming and J lost 0 bases, with 11 bases between them. The CDR3 region is CASSLRRGSSYEQYF. In nucleotides, the CDR3 is TGTGCCAGCAGCTTACGGAGGGGGAGCTCCTACGAGCAGTACTTC.

V gene TRBV6-5 combines with J gene TRBJ2-7; 7 bases fit TRBD1. V shed 0 bases, J shed 2 bases, and the junction held 1 base outside the gene matches. The germline V gene has CDR1 MNHEY and CDR2 SVGAGI. The CDR3 is made up of 14 amino acids. The CDR3 loop is CASSYSGTAYEQYF. In nucleotides, the CDR3 is TGTGCCAGCAGTTACTCGGGGACAGCCTACGAGCAGTACTTC.

V gene TRBV7-9 combines with J gene TRBJ2-7; D call uncertain. This CDR3 spans 12 amino acids. Per germline, CDR1 SEHNR and CDR2 FQNEAQ (reference sequence). The germline V and J ends were trimmed by 5 bases and 6 bases, with 11 bases remaining between them. DNA for the CDR3: TGTGCCAGCAGCGGAGCAGTAGTCGAGCAGTACTTC. Translating gives CASSGAVVEQYF.

The chain couples TRBV28 to TRBJ1-2; no clear D gene. Germline CDR1 MDHEN, CDR2 SYDVKM. The CDR3 runs to 15 residues. Trimming took off 1 base at V and 8 bases at J, with 17 bases between the two ends. CDR3 in amino acids: CASSLSHSKPEGYTF. CDR3 nucleotides: TGTGCCAGCAGTTTATCCCACTCCAAACCCGAAGGCTACACCTTC.

This clone appeared a single time. The rearrangement joins TRBV6-5 to TRBJ2-3; D gene ambiguous. The CDR3 totals 15 residues. With 2 bases removed from V and 2 bases from J, the gap between germline ends came to 11 bases. The V gene's germline CDR1 is MNHEY and CDR2 SVGAGI. The CDR3 sequence: CASSYGVGFTDTQYF. Here the CDR3 DNA reads TGTGCCAGCAGTTACGGGGTAGGATTCACAGATACGCAGTATTTT.

The V gene is TRBV30, the J gene TRBJ2-5; the D is unclear. CDR3 length: 14 amino acids. CDR1 is GTSNPN, CDR2 SVGIG, per germline (reference sequence). V shed 3 bases and J shed 3 bases, with 14 bases lying between them. CDR3 in DNA: TGTGCCTGGAGGCATCGAGACGGAGAAGAGACCCAGTACTTC. It is translated as CAWRHRDGEETQYF.

CDR3 sequence reads: CASSGWTEVGTNEKLFF. DNA for the CDR3: TGTGCCAGCAGTGGATGGACAGAAGTGGGAACTAATGAAAAACTGTTTTTT. The chain joins TRBV6-1 to TRBJ1-4, with a possible D match to TRBD1 (6 bases). The CDR3 contains 17 residues. Germline V gene data show CDR1 as MNHNS and CDR2 as SASEGT. Trimming removed 4 bases from V and 1 base from J, with 16 bases in between.

J is TRBJ1-1 and V is TRBV30, with D perhaps matching TRBD1 (5 bases). The germline V and J ends were trimmed by 2 bases and 0 bases, with 16 bases remaining between them. The CDR3 is made up of 16 amino acids. From germline, CDR1 is GTSNPN and CDR2 SVGIG (reference sequence). The DNA of the CDR3 is TGTGCCTGGAGTCGTTTTGGCGGGGCGGTGAACACTGAAGCTTTCTTT. Translation: CAWSRFGGAVNTEAFF.

CDR3 protein: CASSPQEGAKKTQYF. DNA of the CDR3: TGTGCCAGCAGCCCACAGGAGGGGGCTAAGAAGACCCAGTACTTC. This chain links TRBV5-8 with TRBJ2-5; TRBD1 might be the D (7 bases). This CDR3 spans 15 amino acids. Between the trimmed V and J ends, which lost 4 bases and 6 bases, there was a span of 19 bases. Germline CDR1 is SGHTS and CDR2 is YDEGEE.

The rearrangement joins TRBV4-1 to TRBJ1-2; 7 positions match TRBD1. J lost 7 bases, V lost 1 base, and 9 bases had no gene match. This CDR3 is 15 amino acids long. CDR1 and CDR2 (germline): MGHRA, YSYEKL. Here the CDR3 reads CASSQVTGEDCGYTF. CDR3 nucleotides: TGCGCCAGCAGCCAAGTTACAGGGGAGGACTGTGGCTACACCTTC.

V usage is TRBV27 and J usage is TRBJ2-7, with D possibly being TRBD1 (5 bases). Trimming took 3 bases from V and 5 from J, leaving 14 bases between them. Germline CDR1 is MNHEY and CDR2 is SMNVEV (reference sequence). This CDR3 is 14 amino acids long. The CDR3 DNA follows: TGTGCCAGCAGTTTGGCAGGGAATAGGCACGAGCAGTACTTC. It specifies CASSLAGNRHEQYF.

The genes are TRBV7-8 and TRBJ1-1; no clear D gene. Germline V CDR1 and CDR2: SGHVS, FQNEAQ. V was trimmed by 5 bases and J by 6 bases, leaving 16 bases between them. The length of the CDR3 is 14 residues. CDR3: CASSPSDADAEAFF. DNA for the CDR3: TGTGCCAGCAGCCCCTCGGACGCGGACGCTGAAGCTTTCTTT.

This chain uses TRBV19 with TRBJ2-1, with 10 bases fitting TRBD2. J lost 8 bases, V lost 5 bases, and 9 bases had no gene match. Germline V gives CDR1 LNHDA, CDR2 SQIVND (reference sequence). CDR3 length equals 15 residues. CDR3: CASSATLAGVYEQFF. CDR3 bases: TGTGCCAGTAGTGCAACTCTAGCGGGAGTGTATGAGCAGTTCTTC.

The V and J genes are TRBV30 and TRBJ1-1; D perhaps matches TRBD1 (5 bases). The CDR3 extends over 13 amino acids. Germline V gene data show CDR1 as GTSNPN and CDR2 as SVGIG (reference sequence). Between the trimmed V and J ends, which lost 5 bases and 2 bases, there was a span of 12 bases. CDR3 in amino acids: CAWDRTGNTEAFF. The DNA for the CDR3 is TGTGCCTGGGATCGAACAGGTAACACTGAAGCTTTCTTT.

V is TRBV27 and J is TRBJ2-3; 8 positions match TRBD2. CDR3 size: 15 residues. Germline V lookup: CDR1 MNHEY, CDR2 SMNVEV (reference sequence). V lost 7 bases, J lost 0 bases, and 6 bases stayed unmatched. CDR3 residues: CASMELAASTDTQYF. CDR3 nucleotide sequence: TGTGCCAGCATGGAACTAGCGGCTAGCACAGATACGCAGTATTTT.

V is TRBV2 and J is TRBJ1-5, with 8 bases that match TRBD1. This CDR3 region has 15 residues. The V gene's germline CDR1 is SNHLY and CDR2 FYNNEI. The V segment lost 7 bases and the J segment 4 bases; nucleotides outside the gene matches: 9. CDR3 DNA: TGTGCCAGCATCCTCCAGGGGGCGGGGAATCAGCCCCAGCATTTT. It specifies CASILQGAGNQPQHF.

The CDR3 reads CASSLAGGQGVTDIYGYTF. The CDR3 DNA is TGTGCCAGCAGCTTAGCGGGGGGGCAGGGGGTAACGGACATCTATGGCTACACCTTC. The J gene is TRBJ1-2, the V gene TRBV11-2, with 7 positions matching TRBD1. Germline V gene sequence: CDR1 SGHAT, CDR2 FQNNGV. The J segment lost 4 bases and the V segment lost 1 base, leaving 18 bases of the junction unmatched. The CDR3 length is 19 residues.

The chain couples TRBV9 to TRBJ1-1, with 8 bases lining up with TRBD1. V was pared by 3 bases and J by 4 bases, with 2 bases of the junction left unmatched. The CDR3 length is 13 residues. The germline V gene encodes CDR1 SGDLS and CDR2 YYNGEE. This CDR3 reads CASSEQGGTEAFF. In DNA form, the CDR3 reads TGTGCCAGCAGCGAACAGGGGGGCACTGAAGCTTTCTTT.

This chain uses TRBV4-1 with TRBJ2-5; D is perhaps TRBD1 (5 bases). Germline V gene lookup returns CDR1 MGHRA and CDR2 YSYEKL. The CDR3 covers 14 residues. Trimming took off 1 base at V and 2 bases at J, with 8 bases between the two ends. The CDR3 DNA sequence: TGCGCCAGCAGCCAAGTCGCAGGGCAAGAGACCCAGTACTTC. It specifies CASSQVAGQETQYF.

V and J are TRBV5-6 and TRBJ1-5; a weak D match, TRBD1 (6 bases). Germline CDR1 SGHDT, CDR2 YYEEEE. The V and J ends lost 3 bases and 1 base respectively, with 8 bases between them. This CDR3 is 14 amino acids long. The CDR3 reads CASSSQGSNQPQHF. CDR3 sequence (DNA): TGTGCCAGCAGCTCACAGGGAAGCAATCAGCCCCAGCATTTT.

A few counts support this clone. The gene calls are TRBV29-1 and TRBJ1-4; no definite D call. This CDR3 is built from 13 residues. Deletions cut 3 bases from V and 7 bases from J, with 12 bases between. Germline values: CDR1 SQVTM, CDR2 ANQGSEA. In DNA, the CDR3 is TGCAGCGTTGATAACGGAAGTAGTGAAAAACTGTTTTTT. Amino acid sequence: CSVDNGSSEKLFF.

This clone has at least ten counts. The chain recombines TRBV5-4 with TRBJ2-5, with D possibly TRBD1 on 5 matching bases. In germline, CDR1 is SGHNT, CDR2 YYREEE (reference sequence). Trimming cost V 4 bases and J 5 bases, with 15 bases left between them. CDR3 size: 14 residues. CDR3 in amino acids: CASSPRMGRETQYF. As DNA, the CDR3 is TGTGCCAGCAGCCCCCGGATGGGGCGGGAGACCCAGTACTTC.

The chain carries TRBV9 and TRBJ1-1; no clear D. Germline-derived CDR1 and CDR2 are SGDLS and YYNGEE. The V gene lost 4 bases and the J gene lost 4 bases, with 11 bases spanning the gap. This CDR3 has 13 amino acids. As DNA, the CDR3 is TGTGCCAGCAGCACCCGCTGGGCCACTGAAGCTTTCTTT. The encoded protein is CASSTRWATEAFF.

Concerning this clone: One base away lies a much larger clone, so this may be a sequencing read error. The same CDR3 also results from other DNA sequences found in this sample. This sequence joins TRBV19 and TRBJ2-7; the match to TRBD1 covers 11 bases. The length of the CDR3 is 14 residues. Unmatched junction bases numbered 4, after V lost 5 bases and J lost 4 bases. The germline CDR1 and CDR2 sequences are LNHDA and SQIVND (reference sequence). CDR3 sequence (DNA): TGTGCCAGTAGTGCCGGGACAGGGGGATACGAGCAGTACTTC. Residues: CASSAGTGGYEQYF.

V and J are TRBV5-6 and TRBJ2-7; possibly TRBD2 for D (6 bases). Trimming stripped 2 bases from V and 2 bases from J, with 11 bases between. Germline V gives CDR1 SGHDT, CDR2 YYEEEE. This CDR3 is 14 amino acids long. CDR3 sequence: CASSFGGGPYEQYF. CDR3 DNA sequence: TGTGCCAGCAGCTTCGGGGGAGGTCCCTACGAGCAGTACTTC.